This T cell receptor beta chain is from a study of control samples from healthy donors and cancer patients. Produced via immunoSEQ multiplex PCR; TCRdb's table is partial and in-frame only. The data hold about 110,000 clones, with around 87% observed a single time. The germline V gene encodes CDR1 SEHNR and CDR2 FQNEAQ (reference sequence). The V segment lost 2 bases and the J segment 6 bases; nucleotides outside the gene matches: 4. This CDR3 region has 13 residues. The V and J genes are TRBV7-9 and TRBJ2-7; 7 bases align to TRBD1. The clonotype was recovered from a woman aged 60-70 years with lung cancer. The sample was PBMCs. CDR3 in DNA: TGTGCCAGCAGCTTAAGAGGGGGCGGCGAGCAGTACTTC. Translating it yields CASSLRGGGEQYF.